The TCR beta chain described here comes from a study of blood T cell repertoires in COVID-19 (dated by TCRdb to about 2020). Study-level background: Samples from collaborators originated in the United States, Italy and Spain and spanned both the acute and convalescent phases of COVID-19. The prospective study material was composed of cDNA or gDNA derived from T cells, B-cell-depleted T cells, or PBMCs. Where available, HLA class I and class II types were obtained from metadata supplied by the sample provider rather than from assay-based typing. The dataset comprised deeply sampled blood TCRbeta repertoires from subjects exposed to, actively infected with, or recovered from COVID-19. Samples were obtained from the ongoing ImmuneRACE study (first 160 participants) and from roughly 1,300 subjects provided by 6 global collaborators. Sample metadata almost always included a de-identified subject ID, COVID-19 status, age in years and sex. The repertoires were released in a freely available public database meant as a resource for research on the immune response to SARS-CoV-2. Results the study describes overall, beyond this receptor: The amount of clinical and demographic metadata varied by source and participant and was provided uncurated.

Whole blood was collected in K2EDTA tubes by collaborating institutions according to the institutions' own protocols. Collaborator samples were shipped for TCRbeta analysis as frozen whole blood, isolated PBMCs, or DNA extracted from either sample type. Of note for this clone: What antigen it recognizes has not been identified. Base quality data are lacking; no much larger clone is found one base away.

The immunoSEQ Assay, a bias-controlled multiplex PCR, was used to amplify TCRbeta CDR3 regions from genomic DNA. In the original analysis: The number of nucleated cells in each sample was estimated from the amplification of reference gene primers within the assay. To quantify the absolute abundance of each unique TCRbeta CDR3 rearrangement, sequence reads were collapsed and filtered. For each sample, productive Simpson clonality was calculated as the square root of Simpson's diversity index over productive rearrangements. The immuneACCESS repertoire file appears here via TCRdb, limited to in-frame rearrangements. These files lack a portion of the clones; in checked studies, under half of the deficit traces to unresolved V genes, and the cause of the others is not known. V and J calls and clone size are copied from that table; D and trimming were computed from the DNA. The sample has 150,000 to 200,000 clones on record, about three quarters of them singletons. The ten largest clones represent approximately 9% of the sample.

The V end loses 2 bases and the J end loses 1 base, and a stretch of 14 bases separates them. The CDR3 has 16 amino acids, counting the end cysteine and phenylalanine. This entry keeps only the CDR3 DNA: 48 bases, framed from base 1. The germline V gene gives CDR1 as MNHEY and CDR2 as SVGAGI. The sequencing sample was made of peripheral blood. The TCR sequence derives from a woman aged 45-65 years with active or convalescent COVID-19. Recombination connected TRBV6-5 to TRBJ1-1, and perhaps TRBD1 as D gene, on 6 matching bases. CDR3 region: CASSYKLNRENTEAFF. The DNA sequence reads TGTGCCAGCAGTTACAAGTTGAACAGGGAGAACACTGAAGCTTTCTTT.